This T cell receptor (beta chain) appears in the sequencing data of a study of CD8 T cells in cerebrospinal fluid in Alzheimer's disease. Study conclusions and caveats: The largest CSF clone was proportionally bigger in mild cognitive impairment or Alzheimer's disease than controls. Healthy subjects less often had a clone of at least 3% than Alzheimer's patients.

TCRdb reprocessed the 10x single-cell sequencing reads, with one entry per CDR3 protein and no DNA. The table lists under 1,500 distinct CDR3 sequences. In terms of frequency, this clonotype is medium-sized. Its target is not known. This CDR3 has 15 amino acids. The germline gives CDR1 KGHSY, CDR2 FQNENV. The chain couples TRBV16 to TRBJ1-1. Sequences were obtained from cerebrospinal fluid. This clonotype was obtained from a human donor in good health. CDR3 amino acids: CASSPISLMNTEAFF.